This T cell receptor beta chain appears in the sequencing data of a study of early T cells in non-severe SARS-CoV-2 infection listed by TCRdb under 2021. Broadly, across the study: Bulk RNA from unsorted whole blood was used for TCR sequencing, so alpha and beta chains could not be paired.

The CDR3 sequence holds 14 residues, the cysteine and phenylalanine included. The read is trimmed to its CDR3 DNA, 42 bases read in frame from base 1. Clipping removes 4 bases from V and 5 bases from J, with 7 as the unmatched junction base count. Reading the germline V gene (reference sequence) gives CDR1 LNHDA and CDR2 SQIVND. The protocol used for the library was 5' RACE. Sequencing relied on a NextSeq 500. In the TCR library protocol, unique molecular identifiers were attached to individual cDNA molecules to correct for PCR bias and sequencing error. Both TCR alpha and beta chains were sequenced, and tight co-correlation was observed between alpha and beta sequence abundances in each sample. The authors' pipeline ran thus. Decombinator V4 was used to annotate the V gene, J gene and CDR3 of the TCR sequences. Expanded TCRs were defined as changing significantly between any two time points under a Poisson model with p below 0.0001. TCR abundances were normalised to the total number of TCRs sequenced per sample and expressed as counts per million. TRAV1-2 paired with TRAJ12, TRAJ20 or TRAJ33 defined MAIT TCRs, while TRAV10 paired with TRAJ18 defined iNKT TCRs. VDJdb, accessed 1 November 2021, was searched for CMV, EBV and SARS-CoV-2 annotated TCRs, excluding TCRs annotated for multiple antigens. The public sequencing data were trimmed at Q25 with fastp and processed into clonotypes with MiXCR by TCRdb, which kept only in-frame beta chains. CDR3 protein sequences are deduplicated, and each keeps its most common genes and DNA. These V and J calls are TCRdb output, not the study's own analysis. The sample yields roughly 61,000 distinct CDR3 sequences; approximately 13% were counted once. The biggest ten clones account for approximately 9.4% of the sample.

Set within a cohort of healthcare workers in London, UK, this nested case-control study involved weekly PCR testing of nasopharyngeal swabs along with blood sampling. Healthcare workers were enrolled in the week of the UK lockdown, from 23 to 31 March 2020, and were followed every week for up to roughly 15 weeks. General study outcomes and caveats: VDJdb matching was skewed toward anti-spike CD8 responses and likely underestimated virus-specific expansions, missing private and CD4 specificities.

Comment on this clonotype: No antigen is known for it. The input lacks base qualities; no much larger clone sits a single base away.

This chain joins TRBV19 to TRBJ1-2, with TRBD1 matching 7 junction bases. The clonotype comes from an adult who was a healthcare worker with PCR-confirmed SARS-CoV-2 infection or an uninfected control (not recorded which). The sequences come from whole blood, collected at baseline. The CDR3 amino acid sequence is: CASSTGTVTYGYTF. The sequenced DNA is TGTGCCAGTAGTACCGGGACAGTCACGTATGGCTACACCTTC.